The 2 T cell receptor beta chains reported below all come from one sample, sequenced in a study of coeliac disease. The assay was immunoSEQ multiplex PCR, and TCRdb's table has in-frame clones only and misses some. The sample gives around 1,100 clones, around 54% of which show up once; under 35% is in the top ten. The specimen sequenced was intraepithelial lymphocytes from the gut. The receptor set was obtained from a man aged 65 to 79 without celiac disease.

A few counts support this clone. The gene calls are TRBV2 and TRBJ2-1; 7 bases are a match to TRBD2. The CDR3 covers 16 residues. V lost 0 bases to trimming and J lost 4 bases; unmatched junction nucleotides: 6. Germline CDR1 reads SNHLY; CDR2 reads FYNNEI. The CDR3 reads CASSEAGGTFYNEQFF. The CDR3 DNA sequence: TGTGCCAGCAGTGAAGCGGGGGGGACCTTTTACAATGAGCAGTTCTTC.

The chain has TRBV28 and TRBJ1-1, with 7 bases matching TRBD1. The CDR3 runs to 15 residues. Germline V gives CDR1 MDHEN, CDR2 SYDVKM. V lost 2 bases, J lost 5 bases, and 8 bases stayed unmatched. CDR3 protein: CASSLGARGRTEAFF. DNA of the CDR3: TGTGCCAGCAGTTTAGGGGCCAGGGGGAGGACTGAAGCTTTCTTT.